Presented here are 22 T cell receptor beta chains from one specimen sequenced in a study of blood T cell repertoires in COVID-19. Measured with immunoSEQ multiplex PCR; TCRdb has only the in-frame clones, and not every one. The profile shows about 360,000 clones, 75% to 90% of them singletons. The material sequenced was peripheral blood. The receptor source for this set is a woman aged 60-75 years with COVID-19, enrolled during active disease.

This sequence joins TRBV4-1 and TRBJ2-6, with TRBD1 identical over 9 bases. The CDR3 contains 18 residues. The junction had 5 bases not matched to a gene; V was cut back by 2 bases and J by 0 bases. The germline CDR1 and CDR2 sequences are MGHRA and YSYEKL. CDR3 in DNA: TGCGCCAGCAGCCAACAGACAGGGGGTCTCTCTGGGGCCAACGTCCTGACTTTC. Translated, it gives CASSQQTGGLSGANVLTF.

The V gene is TRBV4-1, the J gene TRBJ2-3, with 12 nucleotides matching TRBD2. The ends lost 2 bases at V and 3 bases at J; junction bases unmatched: 21. In germline, CDR1 is MGHRA, CDR2 YSYEKL. The CDR3 spans 22 residues. The CDR3 DNA follows: TGCGCCAGCAGCCAACAAAACCTACTAGCGGGGGGAACGGGGAGGATTACAGATACGCAGTATTTT. This encodes CASSQQNLLAGGTGRITDTQYF.

This clone was observed a handful of times. The chain employs TRBV3-1 (or the pseudogene TRBV3-2) and TRBJ1-5; a weak D match, TRBD1 (6 bases). The germline V gene has CDR1 LGHDT and CDR2 YNNKEL (reference sequence). Trimming removed 4 bases from V and 7 bases from J, with 11 bases in between. The CDR3 contains 13 residues. CDR3 amino acids: CASSRGQLQPQHF. CDR3 sequence (DNA): TGTGCCAGCAGCCGCGGACAGCTCCAGCCCCAGCATTTT.

This clone was seen once. Here the CDR3 reads CRGDTGRTEAFF. The CDR3 nucleotides are TGCAGGGGGGACACCGGGAGGACTGAAGCTTTCTTT. The gene calls are TRBV29-1 and TRBJ1-1; D may be TRBD1 (6 bases). CDR1 SQVTM and CDR2 ANQGSEA come from the germline V gene. CDR3 length equals 12 residues.

The V and J genes are TRBV19 and TRBJ2-7, with TRBD2 identical over 7 bases. The trim removed 5 bases at V and 4 bases at J, leaving 5 bases unmatched. The CDR3 spans 13 residues. Germline V CDR1 and CDR2: LNHDA, SQIVND (reference sequence). In DNA form, the CDR3 reads TGTGCCAGTAGTTGGCGGGGGAGTTACGAGCAGTACTTC. Protein sequence: CASSWRGSYEQYF.

The gene calls are TRBV11-3 and TRBJ2-5, with a possible D match to TRBD2 (6 bases). CDR3 length: 15 residues. CDR1 is SGHNT and CDR2 is YENEEA in the germline V gene. The V and J ends lost 5 bases and 6 bases respectively, with 19 bases between them. The CDR3 loop reads CASSPSGVGPKTQYF. In DNA, the CDR3 is TGTGCCAGCAGCCCTTCGGGGGTGGGTCCGAAGACCCAGTACTTC.

The rearrangement links TRBV12-3 or TRBV12-4 to TRBJ1-1; the match to TRBD1 covers 8 bases. V dropped 6 bases and J dropped 4; count of bases not matched to a gene: 4. The CDR3 runs to 13 residues. CDR3: CASRWTGLTEAFF. CDR3 in DNA: TGTGCCAGCAGGTGGACAGGGCTCACTGAAGCTTTCTTT.

The chain has TRBV7-2 and TRBJ1-2, with D maybe TRBD1 (5 bases). This CDR3 comprises 15 residues. Looked up from germline, CDR1 is SGHTA and CDR2 is FQGNSA. The V end lost 3 bases, the J end lost 8 bases, and 19 bases lay between the germline ends. This chain's CDR3 is CASSLGGTSARGYTF. Written as DNA, the CDR3 is TGTGCCAGCAGCTTGGGGGGGACCTCGGCTAGGGGCTACACCTTC. Combining the CDR3 with reference TRBV7-2 and TRBJ1-2 gives the whole variable domain GAGVSQSPSNKVTEKGKDVELRCDPISGHTALYWYRQSLGQGLEFLIYFQGNSAPDKSGLPSDRFSAERTGGSVSTLTIQRTQQEDSAVYLCASSLGGTSARGYTFGSGTRLTVV.

This chain connects TRBV5-1 to TRBJ1-1, with 7 bases aligning to TRBD1. The CDR3 covers 15 residues. The V and J ends lost 4 bases and 2 bases, in that order; junction bases with no gene match: 8. The germline gives CDR1 SGHRS, CDR2 YFSETQ. The CDR3 DNA reads TGCGCCAGCAGCCCGCGAGAAGGGGGCAACACTGAAGCTTTCTTT. It translates to CASSPREGGNTEAFF.

V gene TRBV7-6 combines with J gene TRBJ2-7; D remains unclear. V gave up 7 bases and J gave up 4 bases, with 14 bases separating them. The germline CDR1 and CDR2 sequences are SGHVS and FNYEAQ. This CDR3 is 13 amino acids long. CDR3 bases: TGTGCCAGCACCCCCTATCCGGGTTACGAGCAGTACTTC. This codes for CASTPYPGYEQYF.

The chain combines TRBV5-1 with TRBJ1-2; D not certain. This CDR3 has 14 residues. CDR1 and CDR2 (germline): SGHRS, YFSETQ. V was clipped by 2 bases and J by 7 bases, with 15 bases between them. CDR3: CASSFDPRSGGYTF. For the CDR3, the DNA is TGCGCCAGCAGCTTCGACCCTAGGTCGGGTGGCTACACCTTC.

As for this clone: Additional DNA sequences in this sample encode the identical CDR3. V and J are TRBV5-1 and TRBJ2-5, with TRBD1 identical over 9 bases. The germline gives CDR1 SGHRS, CDR2 YFSETQ. The CDR3 loop spans 16 amino acids. With V trimmed by 0 bases and J by 2 bases, 5 bases remained unmatched. The CDR3 here is CASSLAPGQGQETQYF. The CDR3 region has the DNA TGCGCCAGCAGCTTGGCCCCGGGACAGGGTCAAGAGACCCAGTACTTC.

This clone occurred a few times. At one boundary the junction diverges from the germline segment, which might be a read error. The J gene is TRBJ2-7, the V gene TRBV7-8; 9 positions agree with TRBD1. This CDR3 region has 14 residues. From germline, CDR1 is SGHVS and CDR2 FQNEAQ. The CDR3, as DNA: TGTGCCAGCAGCTTAGCCGACAGGGGGTGGGCAGAGGACTTC. Translating it yields CASSLADRGWAEDF.

The V gene is TRBV6-6, the J gene TRBJ1-2; D perhaps matches TRBD1 (5 bases). CDR3 length: 13 amino acids. V shed 8 bases and J shed 8 bases, with 18 bases lying between them. Germline CDR1 and CDR2: MNHNY and SVGAGI (reference sequence). The CDR3 sequence: CASSPGGTGGYTF. The DNA of the CDR3 is TGTGCCAGCTCCCCGGGGGGGACTGGGGGCTACACCTTC.

Concerning this clone itself: This specimen includes other DNA sequences encoding the same CDR3. The chain couples TRBV5-1 to TRBJ1-2, with 8 bases fitting TRBD1. J lost 7 bases, V lost 4 bases, and 6 bases had no gene match. This CDR3 is 13 amino acids long. From germline, CDR1 is SGHRS and CDR2 YFSETQ. The CDR3 coding sequence is TGCGCCAGCAGCCCAGGACAGGGTGGTGGCTACACCTTC. Amino acids: CASSPGQGGGYTF.

This clone was seen a single time. The J gene is TRBJ2-1, the V gene TRBV19; the D gene is possibly TRBD1 (6 bases). V lost 1 base and J lost 11, with 12 bases in between. This CDR3 has 13 amino acids. Per the germline V gene, CDR1 is LNHDA and CDR2 is SQIVND (reference sequence). CDR3 coding DNA: TGTGCCAGTAGTATAGGATTGGGGGCCCAGCAGTTCTTC. This gives the protein CASSIGLGAQQFF. The whole variable domain, filled in from reference TRBV19 and TRBJ2-1, reads DGGITQSPKYLFRKEGQNVTLSCEQNLNHDAMYWYRQDPGQGLRLIYYSQIVNDFQKGDIAEGYSVSREKKESFPLTVTSAQKNPTAFYLCASSIGLGAQQFFGPGTRLTVL.

This clone showed up just a few times. J is TRBJ1-3 and V is TRBV4-2, with D unresolved. The V end lost 0 bases, the J end lost 0 bases, and 9 bases lay between the germline ends. Germline V gene data show CDR1 as LGHNA and CDR2 as YNFKEQ. The CDR3 is 16 amino acids. CDR3 sequence: CASSQDGRSSGNTIYF. CDR3 sequence (DNA): TGTGCCAGCAGCCAAGACGGGAGGAGCTCTGGAAACACCATATATTTT.

V gene TRBV7-2 combines with J gene TRBJ1-1; D is uncertain. Germline values: CDR1 SGHTA, CDR2 FQGNSA. V shed 2 bases and J shed 0 bases, with 7 bases lying between them. The CDR3 loop spans 14 amino acids. The CDR3 nucleotides read TGTGCCAGCAGCTTACAACAGATGAACACTGAAGCTTTCTTT. Translating it yields CASSLQQMNTEAFF.

The J gene is TRBJ2-2, the V gene TRBV2; D gene uncertain. V gave up 4 bases and J gave up 0 bases, with 9 bases separating them. Germline CDR1 and CDR2: SNHLY and FYNNEI. CDR3 size: 15 residues. CDR3 DNA sequence: TGTGCCAGCAGTGCCGGGTCATCGAACACCGGGGAGCTGTTTTTT. Protein product: CASSAGSSNTGELFF.

The V and J genes are TRBV7-6 and TRBJ1-4, with D possibly being TRBD1 (6 bases). The length of the CDR3 is 15 residues. Germline CDR1 reads SGHVS; CDR2 reads FNYEAQ. V was shortened by 1 base and J by 5 bases, with 11 bases between the two germline ends. CDR3: CASSLVQGINEKLFF. The CDR3 nucleotides read TGTGCCAGCAGCTTAGTCCAGGGGATAAATGAAAAACTGTTTTTT. The variable domain in full, with the rest retrieved from reference TRBV7-6 and TRBJ1-4, is GAGVSQSPRYKVTKRGQDVALRCDPISGHVSLYWYRQALGQGPEFLTYFNYEAQQDKSGLPNDRFSAERPEGSISTLTIQRTEQRDSAMYRCASSLVQGINEKLFFGSGTQLSVL.

This rearrangement joins TRBV5-1 to TRBJ1-2, with TRBD1 matching 10 bases. J was trimmed by 2 bases and V by 4 bases; bases with no gene match: 8. CDR3 length: 16 residues. Germline V gene sequence: CDR1 SGHRS, CDR2 YFSETQ. The CDR3 DNA reads as TGCGCCAGCAGCCCCGCCGGGACAGGGGTGAACTATGGCTACACCTTC. Amino acids: CASSPAGTGVNYGYTF.

The rearrangement uses TRBV6-6 and TRBJ2-5, with 8 bases that match TRBD2. Germline V lookup: CDR1 MNHNY, CDR2 SVGAGI (reference sequence). The CDR3 is 14 amino acids. J gave up 5 bases and V 7 bases, and 9 bases lay outside the gene matches. Written as DNA, the CDR3 is TGTGCCAGCATAAGGGGCGGGGGGTCGGAGACCCAGTACTTC. Its translation is CASIRGGGSETQYF.